Below are 32 T cell receptor beta chains sequenced from a single sample in a study of technical replicates of blood from several donors. Clones were read by immunoSEQ multiplex PCR, and TCRdb kept only the in-frame ones, dropping some. Among more than 50,000 clones, around nine tenths were seen once, and the ten largest hold approximately 4.7%. The sequenced material came from PBMCs. The origin of the receptors is a human donor in good health. Some clones in this sample may be carry-over from other donors' samples.

V and J are TRBV2 and TRBJ2-7; TRBD2 matches at 10 bases. The V segment lost 3 bases and the J segment 7 bases; nucleotides outside the gene matches: 9. Germline V CDR1 and CDR2: SNHLY, FYNNEI. This CDR3 is 15 amino acids long. The DNA for the CDR3 is TGTGCCAGCAGTGAGCAGGGACTAGCGATGAGGGAGCAGTACTTC. Amino acids: CASSEQGLAMREQYF.

DNA for the CDR3: TGTGCCAGTGCCCATGGTGACAGGGGGATCCAAGAGACCCAGTACTTC. Protein: CASAHGDRGIQETQYF. The gene calls are TRBV19 and TRBJ2-5; TRBD1 matches 9 bases. The germline gives CDR1 LNHDA, CDR2 SQIVND (reference sequence). V shed 8 bases, J shed 1 base, and the junction held 11 bases outside the gene matches. This CDR3 region has 16 residues.

The chain employs TRBV20-1 and TRBJ1-3, with a weak D call TRBD1 (5 bases). Trimming cost V 3 bases and J 8 bases, with 8 bases left between them. The germline V gene encodes CDR1 DFQATT and CDR2 SNEGSKA (reference sequence). The CDR3 length is 11 residues. CDR3 nucleotide sequence: TGCAGTGCTAGTCAGGGCTACACCATATATTTT. Translated: CSASQGYTIYF.

The table lists this clone with a count of one. J is TRBJ2-1 and V is TRBV5-6; 8 positions match TRBD2. CDR3 size: 19 residues. V lost 7 bases and J lost 1; bases outside the gene matches: 19. Per germline, CDR1 SGHDT and CDR2 YYEEEE. CDR3 residues: CASRDRRAGGSRSYNEQFF. For the CDR3, the DNA is TGTGCCAGCCGCGATCGTCGGGCGGGGGGCAGCAGGTCCTACAATGAGCAGTTCTTC. Filled out from reference TRBV5-6 and TRBJ2-1, the complete variable domain reads DAGVTQSPTHLIKTRGQQVTLRCSPKSGHDTVSWYQQALGQGPQFIFQYYEEEERQRGNFPDRFSGHQFPNYSSELNVNALLLGDSALYLCASRDRRAGGSRSYNEQFFGPGTRLTVL.

V gene TRBV18 combines with J gene TRBJ1-2; 11 bases fit TRBD1. This CDR3 is 16 amino acids long. CDR1 is KGHSH and CDR2 is LQKENI in the germline V gene. J was trimmed by 4 bases and V by 0 bases; bases with no gene match: 4. The CDR3 DNA follows: TGTGCCAGCTCACCACCTCGGACAGGGGGCGGCTATGGCTACACCTTC. Its protein product is CASSPPRTGGGYGYTF.

This clone occurred a few times. The chain recombines TRBV6-1 with TRBJ2-2, with unresolved D. This CDR3 spans 12 amino acids. CDR1 is MNHNS, CDR2 SASEGT, per germline. The V gene lost 5 bases and the J gene lost 7 bases, with 8 bases spanning the gap. The CDR3 region is CASSPGVGELFF. Written as DNA, the CDR3 is TGTGCCAGCAGTCCCGGTGTCGGGGAGCTGTTTTTT.

Only a few counts were recorded for this clone. This rearrangement joins TRBV9 to TRBJ1-1; 11 bases agree with TRBD1. Losses at the gene ends were 4 bases for V and 2 bases for J; bases not matched to a gene: 4. Per the germline V gene, CDR1 is SGDLS and CDR2 is YYNGEE. This CDR3 is 15 amino acids long. As DNA, the CDR3 is TGTGCCAGCAGCCCACGGACAGGGGGCAACACTGAAGCTTTCTTT. It encodes CASSPRTGGNTEAFF.

V is TRBV4-3 and J is TRBJ2-7; D gene uncertain. Germline loops: CDR1 LGHNA, CDR2 YSLEER. V was clipped by 0 bases and J by 6 bases, with 12 bases between them. This CDR3 spans 14 amino acids. CDR3 sequence (DNA): TGCGCCAGCAGCCAAGATCAGGCTTTGGGCGAGCAGTACTTC. This sequence encodes CASSQDQALGEQYF.

This clone has only a few counts. V and J are TRBV6-1 and TRBJ1-2, with a tentative D call TRBD1 (6 bases). CDR1 is MNHNS and CDR2 is SASEGT in the germline V gene. The CDR3 runs to 13 residues. The V end lost 1 base, the J end lost 8 bases, and 11 bases lay between the germline ends. The CDR3 spells CASSEGAGVGYTF. The CDR3 DNA is TGTGCCAGCAGTGAAGGGGCAGGGGTAGGCTACACCTTC.

The V call is TRBV2, the J call TRBJ2-7; maybe TRBD2 (5 bases). The CDR3 has 11 residues. V lost 8 bases and J 6 bases, leaving 11 bases between the germline ends. Germline V gene sequence: CDR1 SNHLY, CDR2 FYNNEI. The CDR3 is CASGRGLEQYF. The CDR3 DNA reads TGTGCCAGCGGGAGAGGGCTCGAGCAGTACTTC.

The chain employs TRBV19 and TRBJ1-4; weak D call: TRBD1 (5 bases). This CDR3 has 15 amino acids. The V end was cut by 3 bases, the J end by 5 bases, with 13 bases between. Germline assignment: CDR1 LNHDA and CDR2 SQIVND (reference sequence). This CDR3 reads CASSMRDGGNEKLFF. The CDR3 DNA reads as TGTGCCAGTAGTATGAGAGACGGGGGAAATGAAAAACTGTTTTTT.

V gene TRBV7-9 combines with J gene TRBJ2-2; TRBD2 agrees at 9 bases. Germline CDR1 is SEHNR and CDR2 is FQNEAQ (reference sequence). After removal of 0 bases from V and 7 bases from J, the junction contained 6 bases not matched to a gene. The CDR3 contains 16 residues. In nucleotides, the CDR3 is TGTGCCAGCAGCTTAGCGCGGGGGGGGCCCGGCGGGGAGCTGTTTTTT. Translated: CASSLARGGPGGELFF.

By sample share, this clone is medium-sized. The V and J genes are TRBV7-2 and TRBJ2-3; possible D gene TRBD2, 5 bases. Germline assignment: CDR1 SGHTA and CDR2 FQGNSA. V lost 4 bases to trimming and J lost 0 bases, with 8 bases between them. CDR3 length equals 14 residues. The CDR3 reads CASSSGGSTDTQYF. In DNA form, the CDR3 reads TGTGCCAGCAGCTCCGGCGGGAGCACAGATACGCAGTATTTT.

The J gene is TRBJ2-3, the V gene TRBV7-9; no definite D call. The germline CDR1 and CDR2 sequences are SEHNR and FQNEAQ (reference sequence). Deletions cut 5 bases from V and 0 bases from J, with 6 bases between. This CDR3 region has 13 residues. In nucleotides, the CDR3 is TGTGCCAGCAGCCATTCCAGCACAGATACGCAGTATTTT. This encodes CASSHSSTDTQYF.

The chain couples TRBV4-1 to TRBJ1-2; D call uncertain. There are 15 residues in the CDR3. Trimming pared 4 bases from V and 0 bases from J, leaving 12 bases between. The V gene's germline CDR1 is MGHRA and CDR2 YSYEKL. In nucleotides, the CDR3 is TGCGCCAGCAGCCTCACCCCAGTTACTAACTATGGCTACACCTTC. This codes for CASSLTPVTNYGYTF.

This chain links TRBV11-2 with TRBJ2-3; TRBD1 aligns across 9 bases. CDR3 length: 13 amino acids. Germline V gene data show CDR1 as SGHAT and CDR2 as FQNNGV. V lost 9 bases and J lost 3; bases outside the gene matches: 4. The CDR3 loop is CASKTGGTDTQYF. The CDR3 DNA reads as TGTGCCAGTAAGACAGGGGGGACAGATACGCAGTATTTT.

The chain joins TRBV7-6 to TRBJ2-3, with 9 bases lining up with TRBD2. V shed 0 bases, J shed 0 bases, and the junction held 7 bases outside the gene matches. The CDR3 length is 18 residues. The germline gives CDR1 SGHVS, CDR2 FNYEAQ. CDR3 sequence (DNA): TGTGCCAGCAGCTTAGCTAGCGGGGGTATAGCTAGCACAGATACGCAGTATTTT. Residues: CASSLASGGIASTDTQYF.

The V and J genes are TRBV18 and TRBJ1-4; D is possibly TRBD1 (5 bases). The germline gives CDR1 KGHSH, CDR2 LQKENI. CDR3 length: 14 amino acids. Deletions cut 4 bases from V and 7 bases from J, with 13 bases between. The CDR3 DNA is TGTGCCAGCTCACAAACGGGGGATCCTGAAAAACTGTTTTTT. This translates into CASSQTGDPEKLFF.

The genes are TRBV5-6 and TRBJ2-1; 11 bases are shared with TRBD2. Trimming removed 0 bases from V and 14 bases from J; junction bases left unmatched: 10. The CDR3 consists of 15 residues. Germline CDR1 reads SGHDT; CDR2 reads YYEEEE. CDR3 protein: CASSLELAGAGGEFF. The CDR3 DNA is TGTGCCAGCAGCTTGGAACTAGCGGGAGCGGGGGGGGAGTTCTTC.

This clone has just a few counts. J is TRBJ2-7 and V is TRBV6-1; 7 nucleotides line up with TRBD2. Germline V gene lookup returns CDR1 MNHNS and CDR2 SASEGT. The CDR3 extends over 14 amino acids. V shed 4 bases, J shed 6 bases, and the junction held 9 bases outside the gene matches. The CDR3 sequence: CASSAGTTRGEQYF. The CDR3 DNA follows: TGTGCCAGCAGTGCCGGGACTACCCGAGGCGAGCAGTACTTC.

The chain links TRBV10-3 to TRBJ2-7, with 9 bases that match TRBD2. The germline V gene encodes CDR1 ENHRY and CDR2 SYGVKD. V was clipped by 2 bases and J by 5 bases; unmatched bases: 10. The CDR3 runs 16 residues. The CDR3 here is CAISEAVAGALDEQYF. The CDR3 DNA follows: TGTGCCATCAGTGAGGCGGTAGCGGGGGCCCTTGACGAGCAGTACTTC.

The genes are TRBV7-2 and TRBJ2-2, with D perhaps matching TRBD1 (6 bases). This CDR3 is built from 16 residues. V dropped 5 bases and J dropped 0 bases, with 13 bases sitting between them. Germline loops: CDR1 SGHTA, CDR2 FQGNSA. As DNA, the CDR3 is TGTGCCAGCAGCCCCACCGGGACAACGAACACCGGGGAGCTGTTTTTT. Protein sequence: CASSPTGTTNTGELFF.

V usage is TRBV7-8 and J usage is TRBJ2-7; D is perhaps TRBD1 (5 bases). Trimming took off 6 bases at V and 2 bases at J, with 11 bases between the two ends. The CDR3 length is 13 residues. Germline CDR1 SGHVS, CDR2 FQNEAQ. The CDR3 region has the DNA TGTGCCAGCAGAAAGGCAGGGACCTACGAGCAGTACTTC. The encoded protein is CASRKAGTYEQYF.

This clone has a handful of counts. The gene calls are TRBV4-3 and TRBJ2-1, with 10 bases matching TRBD2. Germline V lookup: CDR1 LGHNA, CDR2 YSLEER. The CDR3 covers 15 residues. J lost 5 bases, V lost 0 bases, and 1 base had no gene match. In nucleotides, the CDR3 is TGCGCCAGCAGCCAAGAGGGGACTAGCGACAATGAGCAGTTCTTC. It encodes CASSQEGTSDNEQFF.

This sequence joins TRBV7-9 and TRBJ2-3; the match to TRBD2 covers 9 bases. Germline trimming cut 6 bases from V and 2 bases from J; bases unmatched to any gene: 6. CDR3 length: 15 amino acids. CDR1 and CDR2 from the germline V gene are SEHNR and FQNEAQ (reference sequence). CDR3 sequence reads: CASRHRTSVTDTQYF. Here the CDR3 DNA reads TGTGCCAGCAGGCATCGGACTAGCGTCACAGATACGCAGTATTTT.

The CDR3 nucleotides are TGTGCCAGCAGCTTGATCGGGGGAGCGACAGATACGCAGTATTTT. It specifies CASSLIGGATDTQYF. The chain combines TRBV5-8 with TRBJ2-3; the D gene is possibly TRBD2 (6 bases). The germline V gene encodes CDR1 SGHTS and CDR2 YDEGEE. This CDR3 contains 15 residues. V shed 1 base and J shed 3 bases, with 12 bases lying between them.

This clone ranks as medium-sized (0.01 to 0.1%). The chain links TRBV7-2 to TRBJ1-1; 7 bases map to TRBD1. The V and J ends lost 5 bases and 7 bases, in that order; junction bases with no gene match: 7. Looked up from germline, CDR1 is SGHTA and CDR2 is FQGNSA. This CDR3 is built from 13 residues. The CDR3 here is CASSLRGQIEAFF. Written as DNA, the CDR3 is TGTGCCAGCAGCCTTAGGGGACAGATTGAAGCTTTCTTT. Using reference TRBV7-2 and TRBJ1-1 for the parts outside the CDR3, the full variable domain is GAGVSQSPSNKVTEKGKDVELRCDPISGHTALYWYRQSLGQGLEFLIYFQGNSAPDKSGLPSDRFSAERTGGSVSTLTIQRTQQEDSAVYLCASSLRGQIEAFFGQGTRLTVV.

This clone was counted once. The rearrangement uses TRBV28 and TRBJ2-5; D is perhaps TRBD2 (6 bases). The CDR3 contains 17 residues. Trimming took off 4 bases at V and 5 bases at J, with 23 bases between the two ends. The germline V gene has CDR1 MDHEN and CDR2 SYDVKM. CDR3 protein: CASSSPVRAGPAETQYF. The CDR3 DNA sequence: TGTGCCAGCAGTTCCCCCGTGCGCGCGGGACCCGCGGAGACCCAGTACTTC.

This clone was seen a single time. This sequence joins TRBV7-9 and TRBJ1-4, with TRBD1 as a possible D gene (5 bases). The CDR3 has 14 residues. CDR1 SEHNR and CDR2 FQNEAQ come from the germline V gene (reference sequence). V was shortened by 4 bases and J by 6 bases, with 12 bases between the two germline ends. The DNA of the CDR3 is TGTGCCAGCAGCTCGGGACTAGGAGATGAAAAACTGTTTTTT. This encodes CASSSGLGDEKLFF.

V and J are TRBV10-3 and TRBJ1-1, with D perhaps matching TRBD1 (5 bases). The CDR3 runs to 14 residues. Per germline, CDR1 ENHRY and CDR2 SYGVKD. Between the trimmed V and J ends, which lost 3 bases and 5 bases, there was a span of 13 bases. This chain's CDR3 is CAISDQGVVTEAFF. CDR3 DNA sequence: TGTGCCATCAGTGATCAGGGTGTGGTTACTGAAGCTTTCTTT.

V and J are TRBV4-1 and TRBJ2-2; 8 bases are a match to TRBD1. After removal of 4 bases from V and 0 bases from J, the junction contained 7 bases not matched to a gene. The CDR3 has 17 amino acids. Germline V lookup: CDR1 MGHRA, CDR2 YSYEKL. The CDR3 region has the DNA TGCGCCAGCAGCCTACGACAGGGGCCAACGAACACCGGGGAGCTGTTTTTT. It translates to CASSLRQGPTNTGELFF.

The rearrangement joins TRBV4-3 to TRBJ2-6; D is possibly TRBD2 (5 bases). The CDR3 totals 16 residues. Trimming shortened V by 1 base and J by 0 bases, and 7 bases separated the two germline ends. Germline V gives CDR1 LGHNA, CDR2 YSLEER. The CDR3 loop reads CASSQVRASGANVLTF. CDR3 in DNA: TGCGCCAGCAGCCAAGTGCGGGCCTCTGGGGCCAACGTCCTGACTTTC.